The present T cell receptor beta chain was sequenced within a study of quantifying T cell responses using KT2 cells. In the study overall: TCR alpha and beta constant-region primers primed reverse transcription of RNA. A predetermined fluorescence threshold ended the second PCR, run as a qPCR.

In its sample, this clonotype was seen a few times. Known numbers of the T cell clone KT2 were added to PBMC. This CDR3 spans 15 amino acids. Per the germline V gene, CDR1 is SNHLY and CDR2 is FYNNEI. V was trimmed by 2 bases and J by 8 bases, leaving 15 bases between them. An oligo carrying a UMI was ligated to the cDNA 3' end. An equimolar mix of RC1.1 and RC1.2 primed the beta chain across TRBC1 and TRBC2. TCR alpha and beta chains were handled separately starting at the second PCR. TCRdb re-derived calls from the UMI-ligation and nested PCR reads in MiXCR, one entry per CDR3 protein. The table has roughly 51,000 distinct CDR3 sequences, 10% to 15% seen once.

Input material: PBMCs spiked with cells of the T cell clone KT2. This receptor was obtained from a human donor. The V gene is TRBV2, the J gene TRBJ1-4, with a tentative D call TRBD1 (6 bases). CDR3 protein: CASSETGRDWEKLFF. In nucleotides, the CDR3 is TGTGCCAGCAGTGAAACAGGGAGGGATTGGGAAAAACTGTTTTTT. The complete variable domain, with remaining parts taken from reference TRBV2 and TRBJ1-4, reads EPEVTQTPSHQVTQMGQEVILRCVPISNHLYFYWYRQILGQKVEFLVSFYNNEISEKSEIFDDQFSVERPDGSNFTLKIRSTKLEDSAMYFCASSETGRDWEKLFFGSGTQLSVL.